A single sample gave rise to the 2 T cell receptor beta chains below, sequenced in a study of T cell responses to AZD1222 COVID-19 vaccine. Produced via immunoSEQ multiplex PCR; TCRdb's table is partial and in-frame only. This sample has around 90,000 clones; 80% to 90% occur once, and the top ten carry about 6%. The specimen was peripheral blood, collected on day 0 of AZD1222 vaccination. The receptors shown here come from an adult in good health.

The chain employs TRBV5-6 and TRBJ1-1; the match to TRBD1 covers 7 bases. Germline V lookup: CDR1 SGHDT, CDR2 YYEEEE. CDR3 length: 14 residues. V was clipped by 2 bases and J by 4 bases; unmatched bases: 5. CDR3: CASSLGTVGTEAFF. The CDR3 coding sequence is TGTGCCAGCAGCTTAGGGACAGTTGGCACTGAAGCTTTCTTT.

This chain joins TRBV2 and TRBJ1-2; the match to TRBD1 covers 9 bases. The J segment lost 7 bases and the V segment lost 4 bases, leaving 4 bases of the junction unmatched. The CDR3 runs to 13 residues. CDR1 and CDR2 from the germline V gene are SNHLY and FYNNEI. In nucleotides, the CDR3 is TGTGCCAGCAGTGTACAGGGGGCGCTTGGCTACACCTTC. It codes for CASSVQGALGYTF.